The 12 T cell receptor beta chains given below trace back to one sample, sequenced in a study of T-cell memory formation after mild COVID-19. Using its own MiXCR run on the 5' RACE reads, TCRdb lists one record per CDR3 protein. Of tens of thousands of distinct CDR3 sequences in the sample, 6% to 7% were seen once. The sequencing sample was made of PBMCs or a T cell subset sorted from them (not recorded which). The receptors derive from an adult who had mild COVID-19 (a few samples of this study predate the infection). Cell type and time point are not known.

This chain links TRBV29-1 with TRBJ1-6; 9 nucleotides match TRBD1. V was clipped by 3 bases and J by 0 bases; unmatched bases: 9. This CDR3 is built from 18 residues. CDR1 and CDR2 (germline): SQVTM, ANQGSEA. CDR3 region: CSVENRDRVPSYNSPLHF. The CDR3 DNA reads TGCAGCGTTGAGAACCGGGACAGGGTGCCCTCCTATAATTCACCCCTCCACTTT.

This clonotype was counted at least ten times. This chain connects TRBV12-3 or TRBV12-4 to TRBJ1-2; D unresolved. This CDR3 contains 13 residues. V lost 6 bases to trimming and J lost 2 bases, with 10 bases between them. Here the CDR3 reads CASSPGLNYGYTF. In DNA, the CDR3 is TGTGCCAGCAGCCCCGGACTAAACTATGGCTACACCTTC.

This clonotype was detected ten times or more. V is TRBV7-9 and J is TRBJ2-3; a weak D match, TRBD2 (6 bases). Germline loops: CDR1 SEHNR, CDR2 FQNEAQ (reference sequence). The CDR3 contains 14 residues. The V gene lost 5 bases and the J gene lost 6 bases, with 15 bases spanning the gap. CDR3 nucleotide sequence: TGTGCCAGCAGCCGTTATTCGGGGGTCGATACGCAGTATTTT. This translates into CASSRYSGVDTQYF.

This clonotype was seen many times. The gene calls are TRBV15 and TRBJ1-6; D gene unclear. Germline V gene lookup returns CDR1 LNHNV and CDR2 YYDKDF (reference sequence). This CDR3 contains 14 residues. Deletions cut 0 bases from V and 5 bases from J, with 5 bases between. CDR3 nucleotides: TGTGCCACCAGCAGAGATTGGAATAATTCACCCCTCCACTTT. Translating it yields CATSRDWNNSPLHF. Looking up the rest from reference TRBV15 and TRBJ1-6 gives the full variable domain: DAMVIQNPRYQVTQFGKPVTLSCSQTLNHNVMYWYQQKSSQAPKLLFHYYDKDFNNEADTPDNFQSRRPNTSFCFLDIRSPGLGDTAMYLCATSRDWNNSPLHFGNGTRLTVT.

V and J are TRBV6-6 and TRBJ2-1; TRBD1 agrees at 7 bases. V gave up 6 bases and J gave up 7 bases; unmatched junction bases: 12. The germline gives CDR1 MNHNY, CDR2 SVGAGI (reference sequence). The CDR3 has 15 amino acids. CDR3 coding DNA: TGTGCCAGCAGCTCGCGACAGGGCGTGCAAAATGAGCAGTTCTTC. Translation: CASSSRQGVQNEQFF.

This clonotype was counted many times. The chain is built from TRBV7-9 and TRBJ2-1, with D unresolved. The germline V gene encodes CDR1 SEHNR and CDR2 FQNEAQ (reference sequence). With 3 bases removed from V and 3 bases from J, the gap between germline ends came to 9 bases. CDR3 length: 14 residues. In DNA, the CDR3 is TGTGCCAGCAGCTTTGGCAGTTTCTACAATGAGCAGTTCTTC. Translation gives CASSFGSFYNEQFF.

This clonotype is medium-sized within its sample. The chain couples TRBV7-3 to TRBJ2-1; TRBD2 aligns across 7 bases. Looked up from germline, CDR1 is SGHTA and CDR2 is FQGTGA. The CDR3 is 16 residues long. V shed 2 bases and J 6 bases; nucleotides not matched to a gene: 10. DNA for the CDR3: TGTGCCAGCAGCTTAGGCTGGACTAGAGGCGGCAATGAGCAGTTCTTC. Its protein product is CASSLGWTRGGNEQFF.

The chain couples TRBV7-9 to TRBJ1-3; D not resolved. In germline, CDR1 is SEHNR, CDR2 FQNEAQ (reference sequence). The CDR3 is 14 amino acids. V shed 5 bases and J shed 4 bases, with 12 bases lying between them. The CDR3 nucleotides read TGTGCCAGCAGCCCTGACACTCACGGAAACACCATATATTTT. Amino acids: CASSPDTHGNTIYF.

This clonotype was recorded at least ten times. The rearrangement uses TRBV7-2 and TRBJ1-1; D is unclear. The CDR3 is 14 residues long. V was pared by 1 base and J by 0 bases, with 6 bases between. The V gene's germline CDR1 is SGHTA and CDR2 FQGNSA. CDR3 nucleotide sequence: TGTGCCAGCAGCTTAGTTCTGGTGAACACTGAAGCTTTCTTT. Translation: CASSLVLVNTEAFF.

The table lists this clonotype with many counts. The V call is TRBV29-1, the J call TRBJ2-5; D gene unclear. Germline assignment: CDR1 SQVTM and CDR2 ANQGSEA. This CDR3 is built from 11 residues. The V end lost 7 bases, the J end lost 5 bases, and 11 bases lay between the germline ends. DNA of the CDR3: TGCAGCGCTAGGATGGGGGAGACCCAGTACTTC. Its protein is CSARMGETQYF.

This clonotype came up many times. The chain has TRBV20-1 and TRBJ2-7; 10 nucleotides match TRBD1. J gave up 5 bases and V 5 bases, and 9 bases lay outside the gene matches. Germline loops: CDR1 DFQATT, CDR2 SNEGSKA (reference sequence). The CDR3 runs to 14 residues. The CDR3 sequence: CSAVPGQGINEQYF. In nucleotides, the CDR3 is TGCAGTGCTGTTCCGGGACAGGGGATCAACGAGCAGTACTTC.

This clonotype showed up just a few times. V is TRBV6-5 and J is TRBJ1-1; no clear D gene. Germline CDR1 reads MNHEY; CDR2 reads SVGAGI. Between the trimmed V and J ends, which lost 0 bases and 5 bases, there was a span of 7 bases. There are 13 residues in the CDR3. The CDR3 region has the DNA TGTGCCAGCAGTTACTCCCCGAGGACTGAAGCTTTCTTT. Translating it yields CASSYSPRTEAFF.